This passage covers 5 T cell receptor beta chains from one sample sequenced in a study of T cell repertoires in cytomegalovirus infection. TCRdb processed the reads anew with MiXCR; each CDR3 protein has one entry. This repertoire shows approximately 500,000 distinct CDR3 sequences, about 15% found once; its top ten account for roughly 25%. The sequenced sample was CD8+ T cells from PBMCs. The source of these receptors is a human donor in good health (CMV status not recorded). Some clones in this sample may be carry-over from other donors' samples.

The rearrangement uses TRBV5-1 and TRBJ1-2; no definite D call. The germline V gene encodes CDR1 SGHRS and CDR2 YFSETQ. Trimming shortened V by 3 bases and J by 3 bases, and 15 bases separated the two germline ends. The CDR3 length is 15 residues. This chain's CDR3 is CASSWTGSDYYGYTF. The CDR3 nucleotides are TGCGCCAGCAGCTGGACTGGGTCAGACTACTATGGCTACACCTTC.

The chain uses TRBV6-5 and TRBJ1-2; no clear D. This CDR3 is built from 14 residues. Per germline, CDR1 MNHEY and CDR2 SVGAGI. The ends were cut back, 0 bases at V and 4 bases at J, with 9 bases in the middle. As DNA, the CDR3 is TGTGCCAGCAGTTACTCCGAGAGCTCCTATGGCTACACCTTC. It is translated as CASSYSESSYGYTF.

The table lists this clonotype with a few counts. The V gene is TRBV2, the J gene TRBJ2-5, with TRBD2 identical over 13 bases. V shed 3 bases, J shed 2 bases, and the junction held 9 bases outside the gene matches. Germline CDR1 and CDR2: SNHLY and FYNNEI. There are 18 residues in the CDR3. CDR3 DNA sequence: TGTGCCAGCAGTGACACCCCTCGACTAGCGGGGGGACAAGAGACCCAGTACTTC. Its translation is CASSDTPRLAGGQETQYF. Based on the CDR3 plus reference TRBV2 and TRBJ2-5, the full variable domain is EPEVTQTPSHQVTQMGQEVILRCVPISNHLYFYWYRQILGQKVEFLVSFYNNEISEKSEIFDDQFSVERPDGSNFTLKIRSTKLEDSAMYFCASSDTPRLAGGQETQYFGPGTRLLVL.

The chain employs TRBV27 and TRBJ2-5, with D maybe TRBD2 (5 bases). The V gene's germline CDR1 is MNHEY and CDR2 SMNVEV (reference sequence). The CDR3 spans 15 residues. Trimming left V 0 bases short and J 5 bases short, with 13 bases between. In DNA form, the CDR3 reads TGTGCCAGCAGTTTATCTCCGGGAATGGACGAGACCCAGTACTTC. It is translated as CASSLSPGMDETQYF.

This clonotype was detected many times. V is TRBV7-9 and J is TRBJ1-3; no definite D call. Germline assignment: CDR1 SEHNR and CDR2 FQNEAQ (reference sequence). This CDR3 spans 18 amino acids. Trimming removed 1 base from V and 2 bases from J, with 18 bases in between. This chain's CDR3 is CASSLGGPLPGTGNTIYF. The DNA for the CDR3 is TGTGCCAGCAGCTTAGGCGGACCCCTCCCGGGGACTGGAAACACCATATATTTT.